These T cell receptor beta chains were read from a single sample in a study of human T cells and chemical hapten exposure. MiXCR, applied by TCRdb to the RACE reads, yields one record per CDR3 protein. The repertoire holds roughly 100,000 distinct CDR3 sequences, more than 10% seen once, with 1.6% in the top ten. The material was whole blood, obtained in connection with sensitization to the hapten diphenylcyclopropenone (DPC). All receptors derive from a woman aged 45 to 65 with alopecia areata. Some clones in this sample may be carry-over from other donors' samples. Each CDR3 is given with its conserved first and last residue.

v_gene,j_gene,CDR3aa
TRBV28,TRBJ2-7,CVSRLNYEQYF
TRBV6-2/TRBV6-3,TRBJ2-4,CASSYSRQASGQKIAKNIQYF
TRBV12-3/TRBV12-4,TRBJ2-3,CASSWVGSDTQYF
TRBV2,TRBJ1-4,CASSGGPATNEKLFF
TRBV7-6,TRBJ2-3,CASSLTSGGITDTQYF
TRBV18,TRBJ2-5,CASSPLAGGVQETQYF
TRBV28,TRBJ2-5,CASSLLPGTQYF
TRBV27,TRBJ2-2,CASTPYRVGAGELFF
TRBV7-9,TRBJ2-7,CASSLDISYEQYF
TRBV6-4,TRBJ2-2,CASSSDRNTGELFF
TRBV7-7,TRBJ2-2,CASSPDRGAGELFF
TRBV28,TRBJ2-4,CASSFGLRGIVQGQKIAKNIQYF
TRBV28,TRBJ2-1,CASSSLAGGSHNEQFF
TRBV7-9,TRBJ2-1,CASSLGTSPHSDEQFF
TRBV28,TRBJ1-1,CASLGEAEAFF
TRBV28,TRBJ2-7,CASSTPGQLYEQYF
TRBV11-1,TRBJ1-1,CASSLRESTEAFF
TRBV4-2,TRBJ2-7,CASSQPSGSVYEQYF
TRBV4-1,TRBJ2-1,CASSQDPAPVQGQFF
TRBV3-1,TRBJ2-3,CASSLNAGLRGTDTQYF
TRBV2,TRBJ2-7,CASRGDGYEQYF
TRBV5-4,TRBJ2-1,CASSLAGPSYNEQFF
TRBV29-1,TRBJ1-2,CSGDRDGYGYTF
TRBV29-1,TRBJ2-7,CSVEGTHGTGDYEQYF
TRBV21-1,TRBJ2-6,CASSKFGTGVLSGANVLTF
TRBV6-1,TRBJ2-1,CASRLHSGRRNNEQFF
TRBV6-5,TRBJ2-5,CASAGQGKETQYF